This TCR beta chain was sequenced in a study of technical replicates of blood from a handful of donors. Germline V gene lookup returns CDR1 SNHLY and CDR2 FYNNEI. Between the trimmed V and J ends, which lost 6 bases and 0 bases, there was a span of 12 bases. The CDR3 loop spans 15 amino acids. Sequencing was performed with immunoSEQ multiplex PCR; in TCRdb, only in-frame clones are kept and a portion is missing. This table holds tens of thousands of clones, about nine tenths found once. V gene TRBV2 combines with J gene TRBJ1-5; the D gene is possibly TRBD1 (6 bases). This clonotype originated in a human donor in good health. Some clones in this sample may be carry-over from other donors' samples. The sample comprised T cells isolated from PBMCs. CDR3 DNA sequence: TGTGCCAGCAGCGCGGACAGTTATAGCAATCAGCCCCAGCATTTT. Translated: CASSADSYSNQPQHF.